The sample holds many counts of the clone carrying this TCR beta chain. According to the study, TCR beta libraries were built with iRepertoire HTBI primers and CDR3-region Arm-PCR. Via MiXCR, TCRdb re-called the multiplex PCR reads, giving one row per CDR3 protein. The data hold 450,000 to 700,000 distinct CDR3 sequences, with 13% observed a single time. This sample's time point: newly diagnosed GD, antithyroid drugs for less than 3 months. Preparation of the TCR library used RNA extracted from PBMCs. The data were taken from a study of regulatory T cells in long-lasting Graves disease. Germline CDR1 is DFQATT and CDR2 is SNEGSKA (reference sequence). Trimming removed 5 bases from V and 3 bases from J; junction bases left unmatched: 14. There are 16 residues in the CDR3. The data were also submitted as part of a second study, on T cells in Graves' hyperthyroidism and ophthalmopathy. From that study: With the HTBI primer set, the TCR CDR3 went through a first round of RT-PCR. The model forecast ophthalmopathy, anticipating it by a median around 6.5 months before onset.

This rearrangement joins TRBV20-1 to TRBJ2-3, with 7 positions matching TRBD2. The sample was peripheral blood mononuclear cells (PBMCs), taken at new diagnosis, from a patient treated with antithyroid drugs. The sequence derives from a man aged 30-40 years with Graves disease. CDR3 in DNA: TGCAGTGCTGATCTTGGGAATGCGGGAGAGACAGATACGCAGTATTTT. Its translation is CSADLGNAGETDTQYF.